This T cell receptor beta chain was documented in a study of T cell responses to AZD1222 COVID-19 vaccine. Germline V gives CDR1 MNHEY, CDR2 SVGEGT. The CDR3 spans 15 residues. Trimming stripped 2 bases from V and 10 bases from J, with 18 bases between. The repertoire was sequenced with immunoSEQ multiplex PCR; TCRdb's copy has only in-frame clones and lacks some. Of 150,000 or so clones listed, around nine tenths were seen once; the top ten hold under 1.5%. The specimen was peripheral blood, collected on day 0 of AZD1222 vaccination. This receptor was identified in an adult in good health. This rearrangement joins TRBV6-2 or TRBV6-3 to TRBJ2-4; D call uncertain. CDR3 DNA: TGTGCCAGCAGTTACACTTTGGGCCGGCCCCAAATTCAGTACTTC. Translating it yields CASSYTLGRPQIQYF.